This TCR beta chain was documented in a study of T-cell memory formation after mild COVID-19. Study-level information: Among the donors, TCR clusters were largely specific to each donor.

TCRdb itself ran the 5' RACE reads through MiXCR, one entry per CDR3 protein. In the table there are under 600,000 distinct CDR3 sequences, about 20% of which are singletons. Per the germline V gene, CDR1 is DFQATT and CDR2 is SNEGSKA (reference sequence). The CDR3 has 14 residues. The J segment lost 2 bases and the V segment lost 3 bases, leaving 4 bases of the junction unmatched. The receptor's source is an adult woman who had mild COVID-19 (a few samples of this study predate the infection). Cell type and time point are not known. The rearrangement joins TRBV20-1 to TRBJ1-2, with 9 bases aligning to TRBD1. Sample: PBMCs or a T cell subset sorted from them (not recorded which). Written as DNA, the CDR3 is TGCAGTGCTAGTGCCGGACAGGGGAACTATGGCTACACCTTC. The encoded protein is CSASAGQGNYGYTF.